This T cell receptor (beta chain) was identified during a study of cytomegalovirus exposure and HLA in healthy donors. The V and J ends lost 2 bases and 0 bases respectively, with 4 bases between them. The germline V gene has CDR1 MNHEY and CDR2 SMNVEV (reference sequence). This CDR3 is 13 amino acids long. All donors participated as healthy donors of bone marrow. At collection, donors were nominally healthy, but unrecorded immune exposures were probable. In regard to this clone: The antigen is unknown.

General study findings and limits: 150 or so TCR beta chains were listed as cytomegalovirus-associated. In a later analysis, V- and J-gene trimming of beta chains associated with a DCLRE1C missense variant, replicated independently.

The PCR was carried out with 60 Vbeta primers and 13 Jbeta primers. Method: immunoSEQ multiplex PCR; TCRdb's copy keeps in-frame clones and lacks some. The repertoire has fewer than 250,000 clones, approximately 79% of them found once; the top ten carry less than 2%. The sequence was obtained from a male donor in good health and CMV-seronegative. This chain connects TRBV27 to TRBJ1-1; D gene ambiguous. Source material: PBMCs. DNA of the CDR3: TGTGCCAGCAGTTTAAATATGAACACTGAAGCTTTCTTT. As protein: CASSLNMNTEAFF.